This T cell receptor beta chain was documented in a study of regulatory T cells in long-lasting Graves disease. About the research overall: Antithyroid drugs had been given to newly diagnosed Graves' patients for under 3 months.

Only a few counts were recorded for this clonotype. Its cognate antigen is unknown. This CDR3 is 17 amino acids long. Looked up from germline, CDR1 is SGHRS and CDR2 is YFSETQ. The germline V and J ends were trimmed by 0 bases and 2 bases, with 17 bases remaining between them. The study, taken as a whole, reports: With approximately 2,500 shared public clonotypes, persistent patients exceeded new patients, who shared about a thousand.

Time point described: newly diagnosed GD, antithyroid drugs for less than 3 months. RNA extracted from PBMCs served as the sequencing template. A peripheral blood sample, roughly 8.5 milliliters in volume, was drawn into EDTA tubes. Relying on iRepertoire HTBI primers and Arm-PCR of CDR3 regions, the team built TCR beta libraries. MiXCR, applied by TCRdb to the multiplex PCR reads, yields one record per CDR3 protein. Altogether fewer than 650,000 distinct CDR3 sequences are present, around 16% being singletons, with the ten largest covering more than 10%. The data were also submitted as part of a second study, on T cells in Graves' hyperthyroidism and ophthalmopathy. From that second work: Orbital computed tomography and thyroid ultrasound, together with serum TRAb and thyroxine and clinical symptoms, were used for diagnoses.

This material consisted of peripheral blood mononuclear cells (PBMCs), taken at new diagnosis, from a patient treated with antithyroid drugs. The rearrangement joins TRBV5-1 to TRBJ1-1; D perhaps matches TRBD1 (5 bases). The origin of this receptor is a man younger than 35 with Graves disease. CDR3 DNA: TGCGCCAGCAGCTTGGGTTCCCTGGGGGGAACTAACACTGAAGCTTTCTTT. Residues: CASSLGSLGGTNTEAFF.